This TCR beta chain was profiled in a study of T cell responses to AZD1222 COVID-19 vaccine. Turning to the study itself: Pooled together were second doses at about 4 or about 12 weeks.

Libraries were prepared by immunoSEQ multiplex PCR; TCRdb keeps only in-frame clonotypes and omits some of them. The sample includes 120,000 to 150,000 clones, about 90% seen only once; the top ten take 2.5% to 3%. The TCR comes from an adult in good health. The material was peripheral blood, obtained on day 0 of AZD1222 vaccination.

The CDR3 sequence: CASSDSFGGIQYF. The DNA of the CDR3 is TGTGCCAGCAGTGACTCCTTTGGGGGCATTCAGTACTTC. The V and J genes are TRBV12-3 or TRBV12-4 and TRBJ2-4, with D perhaps TRBD1 or TRBD2 (5 bases each). The V end was cut by 5 bases, the J end by 9 bases, with 14 bases between. The CDR3 has 13 residues.